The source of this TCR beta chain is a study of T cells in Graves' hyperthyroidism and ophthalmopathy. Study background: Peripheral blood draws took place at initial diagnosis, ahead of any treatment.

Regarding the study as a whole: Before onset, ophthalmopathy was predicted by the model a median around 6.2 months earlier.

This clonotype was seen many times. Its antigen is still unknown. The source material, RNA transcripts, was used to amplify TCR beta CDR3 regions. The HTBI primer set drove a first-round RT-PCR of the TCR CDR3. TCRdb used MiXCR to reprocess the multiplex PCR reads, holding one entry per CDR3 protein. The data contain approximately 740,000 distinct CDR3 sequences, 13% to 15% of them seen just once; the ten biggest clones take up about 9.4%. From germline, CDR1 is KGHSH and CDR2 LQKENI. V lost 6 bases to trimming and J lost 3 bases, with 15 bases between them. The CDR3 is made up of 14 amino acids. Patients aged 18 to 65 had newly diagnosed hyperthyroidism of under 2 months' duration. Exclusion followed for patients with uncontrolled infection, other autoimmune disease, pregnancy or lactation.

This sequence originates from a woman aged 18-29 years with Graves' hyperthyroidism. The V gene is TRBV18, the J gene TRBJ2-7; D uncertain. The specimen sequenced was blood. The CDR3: CASSQTPGGYEQYF. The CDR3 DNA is TGTGCCAGCTCGCAAACGCCGGGCGGCTACGAGCAGTACTTC. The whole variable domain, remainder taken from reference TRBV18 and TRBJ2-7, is NAGVMQNPRHLVRRRGQEARLRCSPMKGHSHVYWYRQLPEEGLKFMVYLQKENIIDESGMPKERFSAEFPKEGPSILRIQQVVRGDSAAYFCASSQTPGGYEQYFGPGTRLTVT.